A selection of T cell receptor beta chains follows, all from one sample in a study of blood T cell repertoires in COVID-19. TCRdb's table, derived via immunoSEQ multiplex PCR, lists solely in-frame clones and lacks some. The sample comprises under 100,000 clones, under 85% of which are singletons, and 3% to 3.5% rests with the top ten. The sequenced material came from peripheral blood. The source is a woman aged 80 or older with COVID-19, enrolled during active disease. Both conserved end residues are part of each CDR3. Each record gives: D gene, clone size, J gene, V gene, CDR3 protein, CDR3 DNA. The D gene is left open where the match is weak. Clone size is stated in some rows and not others, as once, few, many or a class when expanded.

NA NA TRBJ2-7 TRBV27 CASSFPGGYEQYF TGTGCCAGCAGTTTCCCCGGCGGCTACGAGCAGTACTTC
TRBD1 NA TRBJ2-4 TRBV7-9 CASSSSAGQGSKNIQYF TGTGCCAGCAGCTCCTCAGCCGGACAGGGGTCCAAAAACATTCAGTACTTC
NA NA TRBJ1-3 TRBV5-1 CASSLGAGNTIYF TGCGCCAGCAGCTTAGGGGCCGGAAACACCATATATTTT
NA NA TRBJ2-5 TRBV4-1 CASSQVGGSSETQYF TGCGCCAGCAGCCAAGTAGGAGGATCGTCGGAGACCCAGTACTTC
TRBD2 NA TRBJ2-2 TRBV4-3 CASSQVFLAGASSTGELFF TGCGCCAGCAGCCAAGTCTTTCTAGCGGGGGCCTCGAGTACCGGGGAGCTGTTTTTT
NA NA TRBJ2-1 TRBV7-9 CASNGEGSYNEQFF TGTGCCAGCAACGGAGAGGGATCCTACAATGAGCAGTTCTTC
TRBD2 NA TRBJ2-5 TRBV5-1 CASSPLAGLETQYF TGCGCCAGCAGCCCACTAGCGGGGCTGGAGACCCAGTACTTC
NA NA TRBJ1-4 TRBV6-2/TRBV6-3 CASSYGPTNEKLFF TGTGCCAGCAGTTACGGGCCAACTAATGAAAAACTGTTTTTT
NA NA TRBJ2-1 TRBV27 CASSLLGSGYEQFF TGTGCCAGCAGTTTATTGGGTAGCGGCTATGAGCAGTTCTTC
TRBD1 once TRBJ1-1 TRBV27 CASSLSGPGQGLNTEAFF TGTGCCAGCAGTTTATCGGGACCGGGACAGGGGCTGAACACTGAAGCTTTCTTT
TRBD1 NA TRBJ2-7 TRBV2 CASSRDRSYEQYF TGTGCCAGCAGCCGGGACAGGTCCTACGAGCAGTACTTC
NA NA TRBJ1-4 TRBV2 CASRSTELVEKLFF TGTGCCAGTCGAAGTACCGAGCTCGTTGAAAAACTGTTTTTT
NA few TRBJ2-1 TRBV1 CTSSQVTREPGEQFF TGCACCAGCAGCCAAGTAACGCGGGAGCCTGGGGAGCAGTTCTTC
NA NA TRBJ1-5 TRBV27 CASRQLWGPQHF TGTGCCAGTCGACAGCTATGGGGGCCCCAGCATTTT
NA NA TRBJ2-4 TRBV28 CASSETAVAKNIQYF TGTGCCAGCAGTGAGACGGCGGTAGCCAAAAACATTCAGTACTTC